A single sample gave rise to the 19 T cell receptor beta chains below, sequenced in a study of CD8 T cells in Susac syndrome. When the RNA was reverse transcribed, random hexamers were used with an input of roughly 0.45 to 1 ug. TCRdb re-derived calls from the immunoSEQ multiplex PCR reads in MiXCR, one entry per CDR3 protein. The sample has around 230,000 distinct CDR3 sequences, 90% to 96% seen once. Sequencing input: CD4+ T cells from PBMCs. The receptors stem from a human donor with Susac syndrome.

The gene calls are TRBV7-9 and TRBJ1-2, with D perhaps TRBD1 (6 bases). The CDR3 loop spans 15 amino acids. Trimming took 5 bases from V and 0 from J, leaving 13 bases between them. CDR1 is SEHNR, CDR2 FQNEAQ, per germline (reference sequence). This chain's CDR3 is CASSRWTETNYGYTF. CDR3 bases: TGTGCCAGCAGCCGTTGGACAGAAACTAACTATGGCTACACCTTC. The entire variable domain, with the rest obtained from reference TRBV7-9 and TRBJ1-2, is as follows: DTGVSQNPRHKITKRGQNVTFRCDPISEHNRLYWYRQTLGQGPEFLTYFQNEAQLEKSRLLSDRFSAERPKGSFSTLEIQRTEQGDSAMYLCASSRWTETNYGYTFGSGTRLTVV.

This chain connects TRBV28 to TRBJ2-5; a possible D gene is TRBD2 (5 bases). V lost 2 bases and J 5 bases, leaving 18 bases between the germline ends. This CDR3 is built from 16 residues. CDR1 is MDHEN and CDR2 is SYDVKM in the germline V gene. In DNA, the CDR3 is TGTGCCAGCAGTTTAGGACTTAGGAATAAATTCGAGACCCAGTACTTC. Translation gives CASSLGLRNKFETQYF. The complete variable domain, with remaining parts taken from reference TRBV28 and TRBJ2-5, reads DVKVTQSSRYLVKRTGEKVFLECVQDMDHENMFWYRQDPGLGLRLIYFSYDVKMKEKGDIPEGYSVSREKKERFSLILESASTNQTSMYLCASSLGLRNKFETQYFGPGTRLLVL.

Concerning this clonotype itself: A read error may produce the germline difference seen at one junction end. V usage is TRBV29-1 and J usage is TRBJ2-5, with D tentatively TRBD2 (6 bases). The germline gives CDR1 SQVTM, CDR2 ANQGSEA. This CDR3 comprises 14 residues. The CDR3 here is CSVHRTIPQETQCF. CDR3 coding DNA: TGCAGCGTCCACAGGACTATCCCACAAGAGACCCAGTGCTTC.

CDR3 nucleotides: TGTGCCAGCAGCTTCCGACGTACTAGCACAGATACGCAGTATTTT. Its protein is CASSFRRTSTDTQYF. The chain has TRBV7-2 and TRBJ2-3, with unresolved D. The V end lost 3 bases, the J end lost 0 bases, and 10 bases lay between the germline ends. Per germline, CDR1 SGHTA and CDR2 FQGNSA. This CDR3 is 15 amino acids long.

The chain employs TRBV6-1 and TRBJ2-3, with D possibly being TRBD2 (6 bases). Per the germline V gene, CDR1 is MNHNS and CDR2 is SASEGT. This CDR3 is built from 15 residues. V lost 7 bases and J 3 bases, leaving 17 bases between the germline ends. The CDR3 DNA sequence: TGTGCCAGCACCTGGGATGGGGCGGGGACAGATACGCAGTATTTT. This translates into CASTWDGAGTDTQYF.

V is TRBV30 and J is TRBJ1-4; D might be TRBD1 (5 bases). Germline loops: CDR1 GTSNPN, CDR2 SVGIG (reference sequence). CDR3 length: 16 residues. The V gene lost 3 bases and the J gene lost 7 bases, with 21 bases spanning the gap. The CDR3 DNA reads as TGTGCCTGGAGCCATATTCGCGGGGGGAGTGGTGAAAAACTGTTTTTT. Encoded protein: CAWSHIRGGSGEKLFF.

V usage is TRBV12-3 or TRBV12-4 and J usage is TRBJ2-1; tentatively, D is TRBD2 (6 bases). The CDR3 runs 15 residues. Between the trimmed V and J ends, which lost 6 bases and 2 bases, there was a span of 14 bases. CDR3 in DNA: TGTGCCAGCAGGACCCCGGGAGCACCCTACAATGAGCAGTTCTTC. Its protein product is CASRTPGAPYNEQFF.

The chain links TRBV15 to TRBJ2-3; D is possibly TRBD1 (6 bases). Germline V gives CDR1 LNHNV, CDR2 YYDKDF (reference sequence). The CDR3 has 14 amino acids. The V and J ends lost 1 base and 5 bases respectively, with 10 bases between them. As DNA, the CDR3 is TGTGCCACCAGCAGAGCACAGGGACGAGATACGCAGTATTTT. Amino acids: CATSRAQGRDTQYF.

The chain carries TRBV11-2 and TRBJ2-7, with a tentative D call TRBD1 (6 bases). This CDR3 comprises 14 residues. Germline assignment: CDR1 SGHAT and CDR2 FQNNGV. The V and J ends lost 1 base and 2 bases respectively, with 9 bases between them. DNA for the CDR3: TGTGCCAGCAGCTTAGTCGGACAGACCTACGAGCAGTACTTC. Its protein product is CASSLVGQTYEQYF.

The genes are TRBV29-1 and TRBJ1-1, with 11 bases lining up with TRBD1. The CDR3 covers 15 residues. Germline CDR1 SQVTM, CDR2 ANQGSEA. V was pared by 4 bases and J by 5 bases, with 9 bases of the junction left unmatched. Here the CDR3 reads CSVGRTGGLGTEAFF. DNA of the CDR3: TGCAGCGTTGGGAGGACAGGGGGCCTAGGTACTGAAGCTTTCTTT.

The gene calls are TRBV30 and TRBJ2-1; unclear D gene. CDR1 is GTSNPN, CDR2 SVGIG, per germline (reference sequence). This CDR3 has 14 residues. Trimming took off 3 bases at V and 2 bases at J, with 11 bases between the two ends. This chain's CDR3 is CAWRNRATYNEQFF. The DNA for the CDR3 is TGTGCCTGGAGAAACAGAGCGACCTACAATGAGCAGTTCTTC.

This clonotype was seen only once. The chain links TRBV3-1 to TRBJ1-1; D may be TRBD1 (6 bases). Germline CDR1 and CDR2: LGHDT and YNNKEL (reference sequence). The CDR3 sequence is 16 residues long. With 2 bases removed from V and 1 base from J, the gap between germline ends came to 14 bases. For the CDR3, the DNA is TGTGCCAGCAGCCAAAATTCAGGGGCCGGGAACACTGAAGCTTTCTTT. It yields the protein CASSQNSGAGNTEAFF.

This chain joins TRBV5-1 and TRBJ2-3; 7 bases agree with TRBD1. The CDR3 covers 16 residues. V lost 4 bases, J lost 2 bases, and 10 bases stayed unmatched. Per germline, CDR1 SGHRS and CDR2 YFSETQ. Written as DNA, the CDR3 is TGCGCCAGCAGCCGTCCCTCGAGGGGGCTCACAGATACGCAGTATTTT. It is translated as CASSRPSRGLTDTQYF.

This rearrangement joins TRBV5-1 to TRBJ2-6, with 9 bases matching TRBD1. CDR3 length equals 18 residues. V lost 1 base, J lost 0 bases, and 5 bases stayed unmatched. Germline V gene lookup returns CDR1 SGHRS and CDR2 YFSETQ. The CDR3 bases are TGCGCCAGCAGCTTGAGGACAGGGGAGTTCTCTGGGGCCAACGTCCTGACTTTC. Protein sequence: CASSLRTGEFSGANVLTF.

J is TRBJ2-7 and V is TRBV6-5; D is perhaps TRBD1 (6 bases). Germline CDR1 reads MNHEY; CDR2 reads SVGAGI. The CDR3 is made up of 15 amino acids. Between the trimmed V and J ends, which lost 0 bases and 4 bases, there was a span of 13 bases. CDR3 residues: CASSYSIAGAYEQYF. The CDR3 region has the DNA TGTGCCAGCAGTTACTCGATAGCAGGGGCTTACGAGCAGTACTTC.

The chain recombines TRBV9 with TRBJ2-1; 10 nucleotides line up with TRBD2. This CDR3 has 14 residues. Germline V CDR1 and CDR2: SGDLS, YYNGEE. V dropped 3 bases and J dropped 7; count of bases not matched to a gene: 4. CDR3 residues: CASSAQTSGNEQFF. The CDR3 DNA follows: TGTGCCAGCAGCGCCCAGACTAGCGGGAATGAGCAGTTCTTC.

This clonotype occurred a few times. The chain recombines TRBV28 with TRBJ2-1; D remains ambiguous. CDR1 is MDHEN, CDR2 SYDVKM, per germline. This CDR3 is built from 14 residues. V dropped 6 bases and J dropped 0 bases, with 9 bases sitting between them. CDR3 sequence (DNA): TGTGCCAGCAGCCTCTTAAGCTCCTACAATGAGCAGTTCTTC. Its protein product is CASSLLSSYNEQFF.

The V gene is TRBV20-1, the J gene TRBJ1-1; D perhaps matches TRBD1 (5 bases). Germline values: CDR1 DFQATT, CDR2 SNEGSKA (reference sequence). V was cut by 1 base and J by 2 bases, with 14 bases left in between. CDR3 length equals 15 residues. The DNA for the CDR3 is TGCAGTGCTAGAGTGCAGCAGGGCCGCAACACTGAAGCTTTCTTT. Its translation: CSARVQQGRNTEAFF.

This chain uses TRBV18 with TRBJ1-2; D is unresolved. The V gene lost 4 bases and the J gene lost 4 bases, with 7 bases spanning the gap. The CDR3 loop spans 12 amino acids. Germline V gives CDR1 KGHSH, CDR2 LQKENI. The CDR3 here is CASSQDLYGYTF. Here the CDR3 DNA reads TGTGCCAGCTCACAGGACCTCTATGGCTACACCTTC.